This T cell receptor (beta chain) was sequenced for a study of CD8+ T cells in alopecia areata. Study-level findings and limits: Sharing of TCRs across patients appeared less clear than in mice, possibly for HLA-related reasons.

It was cDNA, reverse transcribed from extracted RNA, that served as the sequencing template. Repertoires were generated with immunoSEQ multiplex PCR, while TCRdb's copy carries only in-frame clones and drops some. The sample shows approximately 300,000 clones, no singletons; the ten largest hold roughly 1.2%. Cells pooled from cutaneous lymph nodes were sorted on CD4, CD8alpha, NKG2D, NKG2ACE and other markers. A few counts support this clone. Its cognate antigen is unknown. Gene names and germline match the mouse. Other nucleotide sequences in the sample specify the same CDR3. Sequences were obtained from CD4+ T cells sorted from a lymph node. This clonotype was sampled from a C3H/HeJ mouse with alopecia areata. MHC haplotype: H2-k.

CDR3: CASGDAGGYEQYF. The sequenced part of the CDR3 DNA is TGTGCCAGCGGTGATGCGGGGGGCTAT. The rearrangement joins TRBV13-2 to TRBJ2-7, with a tentative D call TRBD2 (6 bases). The read finishes 4 residues shy of the CDR3 end, and the germline J gene is used to complete it. The germline V gene encodes CDR1 NNHNN and CDR2 SYGAGS (reference sequence). CDR3 size: 13 residues. V was shortened by 0 bases and J by 3 bases, with 7 bases between the two germline ends.